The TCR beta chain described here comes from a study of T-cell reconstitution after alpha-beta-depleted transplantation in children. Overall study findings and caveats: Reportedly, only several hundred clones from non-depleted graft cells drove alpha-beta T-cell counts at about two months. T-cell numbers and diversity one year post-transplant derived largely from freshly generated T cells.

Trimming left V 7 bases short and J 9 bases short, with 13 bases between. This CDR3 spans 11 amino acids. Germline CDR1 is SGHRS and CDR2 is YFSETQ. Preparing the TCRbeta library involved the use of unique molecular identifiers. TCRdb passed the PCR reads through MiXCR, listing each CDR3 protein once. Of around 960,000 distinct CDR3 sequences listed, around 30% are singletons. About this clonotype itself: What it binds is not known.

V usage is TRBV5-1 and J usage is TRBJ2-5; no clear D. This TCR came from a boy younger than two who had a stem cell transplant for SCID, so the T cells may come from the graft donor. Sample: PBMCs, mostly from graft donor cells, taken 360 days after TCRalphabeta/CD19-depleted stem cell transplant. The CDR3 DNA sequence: TGCGCCAGCGGTACGGTGGTGGCCCAGTACTTC. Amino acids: CASGTVVAQYF.